Presented here are 21 T cell receptor beta chains from one specimen sequenced in a study of molecular identifiers for immune sequencing clone quantification. TCRdb processed the PCR reads anew with MiXCR; each CDR3 protein has one entry. The top ten clones hold roughly 1.5% of a sample with 63,000 or so distinct CDR3 sequences, over 15% of them seen once. Sequencing was carried out using naive CD8+ T cells from blood, with Jurkat cell RNA spiked in. Subset noted: FACS-sorted CD8+CD4-CCR7+CD45RA+ naive T cells. These receptor sequences come from a human donor in good health. Some libraries in this study had Jurkat cell RNA spiked in.

This clonotype was counted at least ten times. The rearrangement joins TRBV11-2 to TRBJ2-1, with TRBD1 as a possible D gene (6 bases). The CDR3 consists of 17 residues. Germline V gives CDR1 SGHAT, CDR2 FQNNGV. Trimming cost V 2 bases and J 6 bases, with 20 bases left between them. The CDR3 sequence is CASSLRGTTISGNEQFF. The CDR3 bases are TGTGCCAGCAGCTTACGAGGGACAACCATTTCGGGCAATGAGCAGTTCTTC.

There are a few counts of this clonotype. The chain recombines TRBV6-1 with TRBJ2-7; tentative D call: TRBD2 (5 bases). Per germline, CDR1 MNHNS and CDR2 SASEGT. The CDR3 is made up of 13 amino acids. Trimming pared 10 bases from V and 0 bases from J, leaving 13 bases between. The CDR3 DNA reads TGTGCCACAGAGGGAAGTCGCTCCTACGAGCAGTACTTC. It codes for CATEGSRSYEQYF.

In this sample, this clonotype turned up many times. The V gene is TRBV28, the J gene TRBJ2-5, with D perhaps matching TRBD1 (6 bases). The length of the CDR3 is 16 residues. Per the germline V gene, CDR1 is MDHEN and CDR2 is SYDVKM. V was clipped by 5 bases and J by 2 bases, with 18 bases between them. This chain's CDR3 is CASSLFADSLQETQYF. The CDR3, as DNA: TGTGCCAGCAGTCTCTTCGCGGACAGCCTACAAGAGACCCAGTACTTC.

This clonotype was found a few times. The V and J genes are TRBV7-9 and TRBJ2-3; 9 bases align to TRBD2. Per the germline V gene, CDR1 is SEHNR and CDR2 is FQNEAQ (reference sequence). The length of the CDR3 is 16 residues. J gave up 0 bases and V 4 bases, and 5 bases lay outside the gene matches. CDR3 sequence (DNA): TGTGCCAGCAGCTATGTCACTAGCGGGAGCACAGATACGCAGTATTTT. This translates into CASSYVTSGSTDTQYF.

This clonotype came up many times. V and J are TRBV14 and TRBJ2-3; TRBD2 matches 8 bases. This CDR3 region has 24 residues. Germline CDR1 SGHDN, CDR2 FVKESK. The junction had 31 bases not matched to a gene; V was cut back by 3 bases and J by 2 bases. For the CDR3, the DNA is TGTGCCAGCAGCCAGCTACCCAAGGTTCTTAATAGCGGGACCCCCCAGAGTTACACAGATACGCAGTATTTT. Its protein product is CASSQLPKVLNSGTPQSYTDTQYF.

This clonotype was detected only a few times. The chain carries TRBV12-3 or TRBV12-4 and TRBJ2-2, with unresolved D. The CDR3 sequence is 15 residues long. Deletions cut 5 bases from V and 5 bases from J, with 15 bases between. The DNA of the CDR3 is TGTGCCAGCAGTCCGCCCCTAGGAAGGACCGGGGAGCTGTTTTTT. The encoded protein is CASSPPLGRTGELFF.

This clonotype has a handful of counts. One base away lies a much larger clone, so this may be a sequencing read error. V is TRBV6-6 and J is TRBJ1-5; 8 bases line up with TRBD1. This CDR3 is 15 amino acids long. The germline V gene has CDR1 MNHNY and CDR2 SVGAGI (reference sequence). The CDR3 nucleotides read TGTGCCAGCAGTCCGTCAGGGGGCCGCAATCAGCCCCGGCATTTT. It specifies CASSPSGGRNQPRHF.

This clonotype was detected only a few times. The conserved closing phenylalanine or tryptophan is absent in this CDR3, likely reflecting a read error. CDR3 nucleotide sequence: TGTGCCAGCACCCCCTGGGAGGGAGTGGGGGAGCAGTACTTG. Translating gives CASTPWEGVGEQYL. The chain joins TRBV7-9 to TRBJ2-7; 7 nucleotides line up with TRBD2. With V trimmed by 7 bases and J by 7 bases, 13 bases remained unmatched. This CDR3 is built from 14 residues. CDR1 and CDR2 (germline): SEHNR, FQNEAQ (reference sequence).

This clonotype came up a few times. Here the CDR3 DNA reads TGCAGCAGCGGGGTGGAGGATGGCTACACCTTC. It specifies CSSGVEDGYTF. The gene calls are TRBV29-1 and TRBJ1-2; D uncertain. The CDR3 is 11 amino acids. The V and J ends lost 8 bases and 6 bases respectively, with 13 bases between them. Germline V lookup: CDR1 SQVTM, CDR2 ANQGSEA.

This clonotype was seen ten or more times. The chain employs TRBV4-1 and TRBJ1-3, with D uncertain. Germline V lookup: CDR1 MGHRA, CDR2 YSYEKL. V lost 0 bases, J lost 4 bases, and 7 bases lay in between. The CDR3 length is 14 residues. This CDR3 reads CASSQDDLGNTIYF. The CDR3 DNA reads as TGCGCCAGCAGCCAAGATGACCTGGGAAACACCATATATTTT.

In the case of this clonotype: A much larger clone differs from this one at a single base, so this may be a read error. The chain combines TRBV11-2 with TRBJ2-7, with 9 bases fitting TRBD1. The DNA end lines up better with TRBJ2-1; the J call may be wrong. The CDR3 runs to 14 residues. Germline V gene data show CDR1 as SGHAT and CDR2 as FQNNGV. CDR3 in amino acids: CASSGTTGGNEQFF. The CDR3 DNA sequence: TGTGCCAGCAGCGGCACGACAGGGGGTAACGAGCAGTTCTTC.

This clonotype was seen ten or more times. The chain carries TRBV29-1 and TRBJ2-3; TRBD2 agrees at 14 bases. The CDR3 spans 17 residues. V trimming: 5 bases; J trimming: 4 bases; junction bases outside the gene matches: 11. Germline V lookup: CDR1 SQVTM, CDR2 ANQGSEA. In nucleotides, the CDR3 is TGCAGCGTTAACCCGACTAGCGGGAGGGCAAAGTCAGATACGCAGTATTTT. Protein: CSVNPTSGRAKSDTQYF.

Many counts were recorded for this clonotype. This CDR3 is CASTFAQPRMLDTQYF. Here the CDR3 DNA reads TGTGCCAGCACCTTCGCTCAACCTAGAATGTTAGATACGCAGTATTTT. The chain uses TRBV7-9 and TRBJ2-3, with no clear D. The CDR3 covers 16 residues. The V end lost 7 bases, the J end lost 5 bases, and 22 bases lay between the germline ends. Per the germline V gene, CDR1 is SEHNR and CDR2 is FQNEAQ (reference sequence). Filled out from reference TRBV7-9 and TRBJ2-3, the complete variable domain reads DTGVSQNPRHKITKRGQNVTFRCDPISEHNRLYWYRQTLGQGPEFLTYFQNEAQLEKSRLLSDRFSAERPKGSFSTLEIQRTEQGDSAMYLCASTFAQPRMLDTQYFGPGTRLTVL.

Of note for this clonotype: A much larger clone is a single base away; this may be a read error. This chain links TRBV7-2 with TRBJ2-1; perhaps TRBD1 as D (5 bases). Trimming shortened V by 5 bases and J by 5 bases, and 7 bases separated the two germline ends. In germline, CDR1 is SGHTA, CDR2 FQGNSA. This CDR3 has 12 residues. The DNA of the CDR3 is TGTGCCAGCAGCCAGGGCGACAATGAGCAGTTCTTC. It is translated as CASSQGDNEQFF. Together with reference TRBV7-2 and TRBJ2-1, the CDR3 gives the full variable domain: GAGVSQSPSNKVTEKGKDVELRCDPISGHTALYWYRQSLGQGLEFLIYFQGNSAPDKSGLPSDRFSAERTGGSVSTLTIQRTQQEDSAVYLCASSQGDNEQFFGPGTRLTVL.

The genes are TRBV15 and TRBJ2-7; unclear D gene. Trimming stripped 0 bases from V and 0 bases from J, with 9 bases between. In germline, CDR1 is LNHNV, CDR2 YYDKDF (reference sequence). CDR3 size: 15 residues. CDR3 sequence: CATSRDGEDSYEQYF. The CDR3 coding sequence is TGTGCCACCAGCAGAGATGGAGAGGACTCCTACGAGCAGTACTTC.

The J gene is TRBJ2-1, the V gene TRBV12-3 or TRBV12-4; D is undetermined. The CDR3 contains 14 residues. V was trimmed by 4 bases and J by 7 bases, leaving 14 bases between them. The CDR3 DNA reads as TGTGCCAGCAGTTCACCCGACCCCCTAAATGAGCAGTTCTTC. Its translation: CASSSPDPLNEQFF.

As concerns this clonotype: This may stem from a read error, because a much larger clone lies one nucleotide away. This rearrangement joins TRBV7-9 to TRBJ2-7, with D tentatively TRBD2 (5 bases). The CDR3 sequence is 15 residues long. Germline V gene data show CDR1 as SEHNR and CDR2 as FQNEAQ (reference sequence). CDR3 sequence reads: CGSSLVVSEASEQYF. The CDR3 DNA reads as TGTGGCAGCAGCTTAGTGGTTAGCGAGGCCTCCGAGCAGTACTTC.

The chain has TRBV20-1 and TRBJ2-1; 11 nucleotides align to TRBD2. The germline V gene encodes CDR1 DFQATT and CDR2 SNEGSKA (reference sequence). The V segment lost 1 base and the J segment 9 bases; nucleotides outside the gene matches: 8. The CDR3 is 15 amino acids. CDR3 region: CSARALLAGGLEQFF. The CDR3 DNA reads TGCAGTGCTAGAGCGCTGCTAGCGGGAGGACTTGAGCAGTTCTTC.

This clonotype was found a few times. The chain carries TRBV29-1 and TRBJ2-1; D possibly corresponds to TRBD2 (5 bases). The germline V gene has CDR1 SQVTM and CDR2 ANQGSEA. V gave up 7 bases and J gave up 4 bases, with 17 bases separating them. CDR3 size: 14 residues. The CDR3 DNA reads TGCAGCGCGAAGTCCCCAGCGGATTACAATGAGCAGTTCTTC. Its translation is CSAKSPADYNEQFF.

The chain carries TRBV3-1 and TRBJ1-4, with D unclear. V was trimmed by 0 bases and J by 8 bases, leaving 10 bases between them. Germline values: CDR1 LGHDT, CDR2 YNNKEL (reference sequence). The CDR3 runs to 14 residues. The CDR3 region is CASSQEFTLEKLFF. The CDR3, as DNA: TGTGCCAGCAGCCAAGAATTTACCTTAGAAAAACTGTTTTTT.

As regards this clonotype: The conserved phenylalanine or tryptophan is not found at the CDR3 terminus, so this likely reflects a read error. It is unclear where the CDR3 begins or ends on the DNA, so no DNA is shown, and the CDR3 is as TCRdb lists it. The chain links TRBV7-8 to TRBJ2-3; TRBD2 is the table's D call and was not checked against the DNA. Germline lookup yields CDR1 SGHVS and CDR2 FQNEAQ. The CDR3 contains 17 residues when both ends are counted. CDR3 sequence: CASSLAAASREQDTQYL.